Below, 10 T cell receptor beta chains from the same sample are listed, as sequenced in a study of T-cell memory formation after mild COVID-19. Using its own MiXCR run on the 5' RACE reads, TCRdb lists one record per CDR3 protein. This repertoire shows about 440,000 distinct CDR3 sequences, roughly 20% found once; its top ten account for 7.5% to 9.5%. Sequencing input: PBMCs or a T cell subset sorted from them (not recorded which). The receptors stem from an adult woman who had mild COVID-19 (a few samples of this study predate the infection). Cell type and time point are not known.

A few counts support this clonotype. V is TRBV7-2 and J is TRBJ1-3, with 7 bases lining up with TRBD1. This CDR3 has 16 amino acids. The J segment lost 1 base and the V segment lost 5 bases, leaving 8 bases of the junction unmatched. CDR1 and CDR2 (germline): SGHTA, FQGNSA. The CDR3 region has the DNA TGTGCCAGCAGCCCCAGGGGGTACCAATCTGGAAACACCATATATTTT. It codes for CASSPRGYQSGNTIYF.

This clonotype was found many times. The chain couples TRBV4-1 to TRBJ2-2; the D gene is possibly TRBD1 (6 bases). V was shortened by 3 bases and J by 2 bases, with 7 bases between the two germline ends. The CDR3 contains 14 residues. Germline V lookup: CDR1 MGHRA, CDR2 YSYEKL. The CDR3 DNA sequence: TGCGCCAGCAGCCAGGACAGTAACACCGGGGAGCTGTTTTTT. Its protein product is CASSQDSNTGELFF.

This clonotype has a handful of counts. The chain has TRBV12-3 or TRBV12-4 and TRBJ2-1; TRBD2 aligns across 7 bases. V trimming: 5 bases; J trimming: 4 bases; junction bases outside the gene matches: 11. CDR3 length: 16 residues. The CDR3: CASSPRDLAVYNEQFF. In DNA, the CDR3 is TGTGCCAGCAGTCCGCGAGATCTAGCGGTATACAATGAGCAGTTCTTC.

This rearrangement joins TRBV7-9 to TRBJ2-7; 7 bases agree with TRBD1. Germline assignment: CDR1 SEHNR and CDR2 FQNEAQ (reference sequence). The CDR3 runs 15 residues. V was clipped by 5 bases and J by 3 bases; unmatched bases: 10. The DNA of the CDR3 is TGTGCCAGCAGCCCAGGACAGGTCCTCGGCTACGAGCAGTACTTC. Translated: CASSPGQVLGYEQYF.

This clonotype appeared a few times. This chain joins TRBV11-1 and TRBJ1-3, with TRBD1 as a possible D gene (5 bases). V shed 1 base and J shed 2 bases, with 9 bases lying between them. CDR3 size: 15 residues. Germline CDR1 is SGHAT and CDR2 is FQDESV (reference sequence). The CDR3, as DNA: TGTGCCAGCAGCTTAGAGGGACTCCCTGGAAACACCATATATTTT. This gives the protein CASSLEGLPGNTIYF.

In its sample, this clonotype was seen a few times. DNA of the CDR3: TGTGCCAGCAGTTCCACGGGGGCGGCGACCCAGTACTTC. Its translation is CASSSTGAATQYF. The chain uses TRBV27 and TRBJ2-5; D may match TRBD1 or TRBD2 (6 bases each). Germline loops: CDR1 MNHEY, CDR2 SMNVEV (reference sequence). This CDR3 has 13 amino acids. The V end was cut by 4 bases, the J end by 7 bases, with 13 bases between.

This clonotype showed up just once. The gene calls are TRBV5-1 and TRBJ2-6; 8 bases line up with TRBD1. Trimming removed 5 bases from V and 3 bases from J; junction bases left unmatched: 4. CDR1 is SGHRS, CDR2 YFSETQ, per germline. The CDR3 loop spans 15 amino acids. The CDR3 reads CASRSTGDGANVLTF. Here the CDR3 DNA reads TGCGCCAGCAGATCGACAGGGGATGGGGCCAACGTCCTGACTTTC.

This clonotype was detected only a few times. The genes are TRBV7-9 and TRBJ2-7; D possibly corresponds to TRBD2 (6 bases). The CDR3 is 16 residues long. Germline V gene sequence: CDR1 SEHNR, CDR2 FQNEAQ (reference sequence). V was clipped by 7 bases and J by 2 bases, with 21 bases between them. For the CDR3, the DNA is TGTGCCAGCAACAGTCCGGGACTCAACCCGCCCTACGAGCAGTACTTC. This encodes CASNSPGLNPPYEQYF.

CDR3 coding DNA: TGTGCCAGCAGTTACACGGGACTAGCGGAGTACAATGAGCAGTTCTTC. Encoded protein: CASSYTGLAEYNEQFF. V is TRBV6-5 and J is TRBJ2-1; 11 bases line up with TRBD2. The CDR3 runs to 16 residues. CDR1 MNHEY and CDR2 SVGAGI come from the germline V gene. Trimming cost V 2 bases and J 4 bases; bases outside gene matches: 4.

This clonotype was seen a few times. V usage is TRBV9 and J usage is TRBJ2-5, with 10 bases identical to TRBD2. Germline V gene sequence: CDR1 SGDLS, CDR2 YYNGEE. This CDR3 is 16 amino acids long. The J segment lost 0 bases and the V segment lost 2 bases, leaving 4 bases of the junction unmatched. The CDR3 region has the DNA TGTGCCAGCAGCGTCCTTAGCGGGGGGAACCAAGAGACCCAGTACTTC. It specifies CASSVLSGGNQETQYF.